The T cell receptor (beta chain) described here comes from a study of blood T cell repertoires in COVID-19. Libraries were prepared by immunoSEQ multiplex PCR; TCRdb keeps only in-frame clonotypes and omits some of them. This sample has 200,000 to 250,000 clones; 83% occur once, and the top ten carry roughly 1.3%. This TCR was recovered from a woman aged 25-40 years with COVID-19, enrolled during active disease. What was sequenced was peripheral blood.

The CDR3 sequence: CASSSRTGVASPLHF. Here the CDR3 DNA reads TGTGCCAGCAGTTCACGGACAGGGGTGGCTTCACCCCTCCACTTT. The chain recombines TRBV28 with TRBJ1-6; 9 nucleotides agree with TRBD1. Trimming at V came to 4 bases and at J to 9 bases, leaving 7 bases not matched to a gene. Germline lookup yields CDR1 MDHEN and CDR2 SYDVKM. The length of the CDR3 is 15 residues. Supplemented by reference TRBV28 and TRBJ1-6, the full variable domain reads DVKVTQSSRYLVKRTGEKVFLECVQDMDHENMFWYRQDPGLGLRLIYFSYDVKMKEKGDIPEGYSVSREKKERFSLILESASTNQTSMYLCASSSRTGVASPLHFGNGTRLTVT.